This TCR beta chain was recovered during a study of T cell repertoires in cytomegalovirus infection. This clonotype turned up a few times. Its cognate antigen is unknown. The germline V gene has CDR1 MNHEY and CDR2 SVGEGT. The CDR3 runs to 14 residues. V gave up 7 bases and J gave up 5 bases, with 18 bases separating them. Each CDR3 protein is one row after TCRdb ran MiXCR on the reads. Of roughly 990,000 distinct CDR3 sequences in the sample, approximately 31% were seen once. This receptor was taken from a human donor in good health (CMV status not recorded). Some clones in this sample may be carry-over from other donors' samples. The sample consisted of cultured CD8+ T cells from PBMCs, taken from culture after CMV antigen stimulation. The V call is TRBV6-2 or TRBV6-3, the J call TRBJ2-7, with a tentative D call TRBD2 (6 bases). The CDR3 here is CASTLLGGEDEQYF. CDR3 sequence (DNA): TGTGCCAGCACCCTCCTCGGTGGGGAGGACGAGCAGTACTTC.